This T cell receptor (beta chain) was captured in a study of blood T cell repertoires in COVID-19 (TCRdb year 2020). The study in broad terms: The collaborator samples originated in the United States, Italy and Spain and spanned the acute and convalescent phases of COVID-19. The material from the prospective study consisted of cDNA or gDNA derived from T cells, B-cell-depleted T cells, or PBMCs. Subjects who had been exposed to COVID-19, were actively infected with it, or had recovered from it provided the deeply sampled blood TCRbeta repertoires that made up the dataset. A freely available public database, intended as a resource for researchers studying the immune response to SARS-CoV-2, is where the repertoires were released. Samples came from the ongoing ImmuneRACE study (first 160 participants) plus 1,254 subjects from 6 global collaborators. Nearly every sample came with metadata listing a de-identified subject ID, COVID-19 status, age in years and sex. HLA class I and class II types, where available, came from metadata supplied by the sample provider rather than from assay-based typing.

General findings and caveats noted by the study authors: How much clinical and demographic metadata was included differed by source and by participant, and the metadata was provided uncurated.

At one collaborating source in Seattle, patients were enrolled during active infection and were followed longitudinally through the course of disease. The collaborating institutions used their own protocols to collect whole blood in K2EDTA tubes. For TCRbeta analysis, collaborator samples were shipped as frozen whole blood, as isolated PBMCs, or as DNA extracted from either sample type. This clone was counted once. Its target antigen remains unknown. The input lacks base qualities; no much larger clone sits a single base away. TCRbeta CDR3 regions were amplified from genomic DNA by means of the immunoSEQ Assay, a bias-controlled multiplex PCR. Per the authors' processing: Nucleated cell counts per sample were estimated from amplification of reference gene primers within the assay. To quantify the absolute abundance of each unique TCRbeta CDR3 rearrangement, sequence reads were collapsed and filtered. For each sample, productive Simpson clonality was calculated as the square root of Simpson's diversity index over productive rearrangements. The table comes from immuneACCESS by way of TCRdb, which keeps in-frame sequences with V and J called. Part of the clones is missing from these tables; in studies checked, under half for an unresolved V gene and the rest for unknown reasons. V and J calls and clone size follow that table, whereas D and trimming were derived from the DNA. The sample table shows about 200,000 clones, and around four fifths are seen once. The top ten clonotypes cover 0.9% to 0.95% of the sample.

Its CDR3 holds 17 amino acids, cysteine through phenylalanine. The only DNA kept is the CDR3, 51 bases in frame from the first base. The germline V gene sets CDR1 to KGHSH and CDR2 to LQKENI. V gives up 6 bases and J gives up 0 bases, and the segment between their germline ends measures 18 bases. Here the chain combines TRBV18 and TRBJ1-3, with the D segment identity uncertain. The source is a man in his fifties or sixties with COVID-19, enrolled during active disease. The sequenced sample was peripheral blood. The CDR3 reads as follows: CASSARLEGSSGNTIYF. Here is the DNA: TGTGCCAGCTCGGCCAGGCTCGAGGGATCCTCTGGAAACACCATATATTTT. Outside the CDR3, residues come from the reference TRBV18 and TRBJ1-3 proteins, so the full variable domain is: NAGVMQNPRHLVRRRGQEARLRCSPMKGHSHVYWYRQLPEEGLKFMVYLQKENIIDESGMPKERFSAEFPKEGPSILRIQQVVRGDSAAYFCASSARLEGSSGNTIYFGEGSWLTVV.